One and the same sample provided the 20 T cell receptor beta chains below, sequenced in a study of CXCR3-negative and CXCR3-positive naive CD8 T cells. Researchers prepared the TRB cDNA libraries using 5' RACE with UMI labels. TCRdb reanalyzed the 5' RACE reads and collapses them to one entry per CDR3 protein, without DNA. The listing records 37,000 or so distinct CDR3 sequences. The sequencing input was memory CD8+ T cells from blood. These receptors were collected from a human donor in good health. Some clones in this sample may be carry-over from other donors' samples.

The CDR3 here is CASSVASGRDEQFF. V is TRBV9 and J is TRBJ2-1; TCRdb's D call, TRBD2, is unchecked because there is no DNA. Germline lookup yields CDR1 SGDLS and CDR2 YYNGEE. The length of the CDR3 is 14 residues.

The chain has TRBV21-1 and TRBJ2-7; as DNA is missing, the TRBD2 call by TCRdb cannot be tested. TRBV21-1 represents a pseudogene. The CDR3 has 20 residues. CDR3 protein: CASSMGSRERGPSLTYEQYF.

The V and J genes are TRBV6-2 or TRBV6-3 and TRBJ2-2; the TCRdb D gene call, TRBD1, has no DNA to confirm it. This CDR3 is built from 14 residues. Germline V gives CDR1 MNHEY, CDR2 SVGEGT. The CDR3 spells CASRSGEPSGELFF.

V is TRBV12-3 or TRBV12-4 and J is TRBJ1-2; the D call of TRBD1 rests on TCRdb alone, since no DNA is present to check it. The CDR3 spans 13 residues. The CDR3 is CASSERQGYGYTF.

J is TRBJ2-7 and V is TRBV29-1. Looked up from germline, CDR1 is SQVTM and CDR2 is ANQGSEA. CDR3 length: 13 amino acids. The chain's CDR3 is CSVDRGSYNEQYF.

The chain carries TRBV5-1 and TRBJ2-2; TCRdb calls TRBD1, which cannot be checked without DNA. Germline CDR1 and CDR2: SGHRS and YFSETQ. This CDR3 region has 16 residues. This chain's CDR3 is CASSLEGTGHPGELFF.

The J gene is TRBJ2-7, the V gene TRBV20-1; the TRBD1 assignment by TCRdb is unverifiable without DNA. Germline assignment: CDR1 DFQATT and CDR2 SNEGSKA (reference sequence). The CDR3 runs 14 residues. The chain's CDR3 is CSARDRQAPYEQYF.

V and J are TRBV28 and TRBJ2-1. Per the germline V gene, CDR1 is MDHEN and CDR2 is SYDVKM. There are 15 residues in the CDR3. Here the CDR3 reads CASSLSHARYNEQFF.

J is TRBJ2-3 and V is TRBV7-8; TCRdb's assignment of TRBD1 cannot be checked, as there is no DNA. CDR3 length: 16 residues. Germline CDR1 is SGHVS and CDR2 is FQNEAQ. The CDR3 reads CASSLVRQGHTDTQYF.

The chain uses TRBV12-3 or TRBV12-4 and TRBJ2-3; TCRdb names TRBD1, which stays unverified in the absence of DNA. The CDR3 extends over 19 amino acids. This CDR3 reads CASSLAPGQGFFVADTQYF.

V and J are TRBV14 and TRBJ2-1; the TCRdb call, TRBD1, lacks DNA for checking. Germline V gene sequence: CDR1 SGHDN, CDR2 FVKESK. The CDR3 has 14 amino acids. The CDR3 reads CASSPRRRGNEQFF. Full variable domain (missing parts from reference TRBV14 and TRBJ2-1): EAGVTQFPSHSVIEKGQTVTLRCDPISGHDNLYWYRRVMGKEIKFLLHFVKESKQDESGMPNNRFLAERTGGTYSTLKVQPAELEDSGVYFCASSPRRRGNEQFFGPGTRLTVL.

The chain joins TRBV5-5 to TRBJ2-4; TCRdb names TRBD1, which stays unverified in the absence of DNA. This CDR3 region has 18 residues. Germline CDR1 is SGHKS and CDR2 is YYEKEE (reference sequence). Here the CDR3 reads CASSPGQSLLLAKNIQYF.

The genes are TRBV15 and TRBJ2-2; with no DNA, the TCRdb D assignment of TRBD2 cannot be verified. The CDR3 contains 15 residues. Germline CDR1 is LNHNV and CDR2 is YYDKDF (reference sequence). CDR3 region: CATSKGRLNTGELFF.

The chain couples TRBV7-2 to TRBJ2-5; TCRdb outputs TRBD2, but without DNA this stays unchecked. The CDR3 is made up of 16 amino acids. CDR1 and CDR2 (germline): SGHTA, FQGNSA. The CDR3 is CASNPPGLARGETQYF.

This chain uses TRBV7-6 with TRBJ1-1; TCRdb designates TRBD1, a call that cannot be tested without DNA. Germline loops: CDR1 SGHVS, CDR2 FNYEAQ. This CDR3 is built from 14 residues. The CDR3 spells CASSSSDSWTEAFF.

This rearrangement joins TRBV29-1 to TRBJ1-1; TCRdb calls TRBD1, which cannot be checked without DNA. The germline gives CDR1 SQVTM, CDR2 ANQGSEA. The CDR3 covers 15 residues. CDR3 protein: CSVVGEYRDEEEAFF.

The chain recombines TRBV12-3 or TRBV12-4 with TRBJ2-7; with no DNA, the TCRdb D assignment of TRBD1 cannot be verified. CDR3 length: 13 amino acids. The CDR3 loop reads CASSGDRGYEQYF.

V gene TRBV20-1 combines with J gene TRBJ2-7; with no DNA, the TCRdb D assignment of TRBD1 cannot be verified. This CDR3 comprises 13 residues. CDR1 is DFQATT and CDR2 is SNEGSKA in the germline V gene (reference sequence). CDR3 residues: CSARITGDYEQYF.

This chain joins TRBV4-3 and TRBJ2-7. Germline V gene sequence: CDR1 LGHNA, CDR2 YSLEER. CDR3 size: 15 residues. The chain's CDR3 is CASSQGYPTSYEQYF.

This chain connects TRBV6-6 to TRBJ1-3; TCRdb's D gene call, TRBD1, goes unchecked for lack of DNA. This CDR3 has 13 amino acids. CDR1 and CDR2 (germline): MNHNY, SVGAGI (reference sequence). CDR3 sequence: CASSLLIRDTIYF.